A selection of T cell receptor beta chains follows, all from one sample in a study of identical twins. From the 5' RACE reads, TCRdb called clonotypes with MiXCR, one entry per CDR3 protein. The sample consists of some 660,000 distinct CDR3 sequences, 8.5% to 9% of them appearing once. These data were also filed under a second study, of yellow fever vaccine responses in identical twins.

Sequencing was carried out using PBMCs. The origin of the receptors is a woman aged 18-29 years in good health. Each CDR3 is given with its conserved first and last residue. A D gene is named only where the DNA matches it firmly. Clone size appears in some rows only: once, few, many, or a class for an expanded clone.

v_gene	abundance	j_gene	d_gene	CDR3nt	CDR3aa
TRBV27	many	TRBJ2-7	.	TGTGCCAGCAGTTCAGATACTGGCTACGAGCAGTACTTC	CASSSDTGYEQYF
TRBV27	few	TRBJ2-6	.	TGTGCCAGCAGTTTGGGCAGGAGGGCCAACGTCCTGACTTTC	CASSLGRRANVLTF
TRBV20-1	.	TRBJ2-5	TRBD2	TGCAGTGCTAGAGACCTTAGCGGGAGCGGCGGGGAGACCCAGTACTTC	CSARDLSGSGGETQYF
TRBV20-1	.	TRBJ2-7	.	TGCAGTGCTAGAGCCTTTGACAACTACGAGCAGTACTTC	CSARAFDNYEQYF
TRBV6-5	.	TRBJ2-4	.	TGTGCCAGCAGTTACGGGACAAGAGACATTCAGTACTTC	CASSYGTRDIQYF
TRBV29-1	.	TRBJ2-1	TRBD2	TGCAGCGTGATGGGACTAGCGGATACCTACAATGAGCAGTTCTTC	CSVMGLADTYNEQFF
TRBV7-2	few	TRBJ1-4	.	TGTGCCAGCAGCTTAGGGCACGATGCTGAAAAACTGTTTTTT	CASSLGHDAEKLFF
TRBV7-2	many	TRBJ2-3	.	TGTGCCAGCAGCTTACTGAGCACAGATACGCAGTATTTT	CASSLLSTDTQYF
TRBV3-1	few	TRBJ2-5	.	TGTGCCAGCAGCCCAGACGTGCTCTCGTACCAAGAGACCCAGTACTTC	CASSPDVLSYQETQYF
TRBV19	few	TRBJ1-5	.	TGTGCCAGTAGTATGGGGGGCCAGAGTCAGCCCCAGCATTTT	CASSMGGQSQPQHF
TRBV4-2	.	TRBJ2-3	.	TGTGCCAGCAGCCAAGATACGGCAGATACGCAGTATTTT	CASSQDTADTQYF
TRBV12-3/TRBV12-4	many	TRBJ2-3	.	TGTGCCAGCACCTCGATTCACACAGATACGCAGTATTTT	CASTSIHTDTQYF
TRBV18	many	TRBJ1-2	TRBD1	TGTGCCAGCTCACCCGGGACAGGGGGCTATGGCTACACCTTC	CASSPGTGGYGYTF
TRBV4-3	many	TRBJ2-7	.	TGCGCCAGCAGCCAGGAAACTAGCACGGACGAGCAGTACTTC	CASSQETSTDEQYF